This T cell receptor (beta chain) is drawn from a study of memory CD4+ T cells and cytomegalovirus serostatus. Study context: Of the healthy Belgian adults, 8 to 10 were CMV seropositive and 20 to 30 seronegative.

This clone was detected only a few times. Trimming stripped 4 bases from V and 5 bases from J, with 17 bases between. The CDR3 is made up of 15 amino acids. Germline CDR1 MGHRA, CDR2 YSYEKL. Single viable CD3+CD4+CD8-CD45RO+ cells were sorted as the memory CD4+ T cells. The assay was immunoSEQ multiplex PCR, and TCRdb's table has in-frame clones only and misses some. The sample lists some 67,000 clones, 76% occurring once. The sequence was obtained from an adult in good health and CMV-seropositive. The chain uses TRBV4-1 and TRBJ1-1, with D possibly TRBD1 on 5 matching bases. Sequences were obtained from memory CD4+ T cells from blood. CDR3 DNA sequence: TGCGCCAGCAGCCTACAGGCATCGCGTACAACTGAAGCTTTCTTT. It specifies CASSLQASRTTEAFF.